The T cell receptor (beta chain) described here comes from a study of cytomegalovirus exposure and HLA in healthy donors. Study outcomes and limitations: Among TCR beta chains, those listed as cytomegalovirus-associated numbered about 160. The classifier reportedly diagnosed cytomegalovirus status with high sensitivity and specificity. Rarity marked most TCR sequences, yet some public TCRs occurred in many donors.

Generated by immunoSEQ multiplex PCR, the TCRdb table keeps only in-frame clones and is missing some. There are under 130,000 clones in the sample; about 88% occur only once, and about 4% lies in the top ten. With respect to this clone: Its antigen remains unidentified.

Trimming took off 1 base at V and 1 base at J, with 10 bases between the two ends. CDR1 is SEHNR, CDR2 FQNEAQ, per germline (reference sequence). This CDR3 comprises 15 residues. Donors were drawn from the roughly 110-subject validation cohort, separate from the 666-subject first cohort. The specimen sequenced was PBMCs. This receptor was taken from a woman younger than 30 in good health and CMV-seropositive. The chain uses TRBV7-9 and TRBJ2-5; TRBD1 might be the D (5 bases). CDR3 amino acids: CASSLVGRGQETQYF. CDR3 DNA sequence: TGTGCCAGCAGCTTAGTGGGTAGGGGCCAAGAGACCCAGTACTTC. Supplemented by reference TRBV7-9 and TRBJ2-5, the full variable domain reads DTGVSQNPRHKITKRGQNVTFRCDPISEHNRLYWYRQTLGQGPEFLTYFQNEAQLEKSRLLSDRFSAERPKGSFSTLEIQRTEQGDSAMYLCASSLVGRGQETQYFGPGTRLLVL.